The present T cell receptor (beta chain) was sequenced within a study of cytomegalovirus exposure and HLA in healthy donors (dated by TCRdb to 2016 to 2017). A note on the overall study: According to a later analysis, the 120 or so validation repertoires were produced on the same platform as the roughly 600 repertoires of the first cohort. The study aimed to test whether signatures of past pathogen exposure could be identified by cataloging public T cell receptors. Along with the roughly 610-subject first cohort, a separate validation cohort of roughly 110 different subjects was used. To predict cytomegalovirus infection status, the study combined high-throughput TCR immunosequencing, statistical association of individual TCRs with disease status, and machine learning. The paper's findings and limits, for the study overall: A total of 150 to 200 TCR beta chains were listed by the study as associated with cytomegalovirus. According to the authors, the approach could potentially be generalized to other disease states and immunological phenotypes. In vitro tests confirmed that a few of the cytomegalovirus-associated TCR beta chains recognize cytomegalovirus antigens. A later analysis lacked HLA typing for the validation cohort, so it scored co-occurrence in that cohort across all 130 or so repertoires. In a later analysis, TCRs clustered in the first cohort were found to also tend to co-occur in the 120 validation repertoires, with roughly 93% of cluster scores above 0. In both the original and validation cohorts, the classifier was reported to diagnose cytomegalovirus status with high specificity and sensitivity. Most TCR sequences were observed very rarely across donors, whereas some public TCRs were present in many individuals.

Donors formed part of the validation cohort, which comprised 95 to 150 subjects and was distinct from the first cohort of 670 or so subjects. Trimming takes 3 bases off V and 0 bases off J; junction bases not matched to a gene: 11. CDR1 and CDR2 are drawn from the germline V gene (reference sequence): LNHDA, SQIVND. Counted from cysteine to phenylalanine, this CDR3 has 18 amino acids. CDR3 DNA is the only sequence kept; it has 54 bases, read in frame from the first base. Libraries were built with the immunoSEQ multiplex PCR assay. The authors processed their data as follows. To diagnose cytomegalovirus status from the catalog of TCR beta chain sequences, a statistical classification framework was built. TCRdb retrieved this table from immuneACCESS and kept in-frame rearrangements only. Not all clones are present; in checked studies, unresolved V genes account for under half, and no reason is known for the remainder. D and trimming were read from the DNA, whereas the V and J calls and clone size are those reported in that table. The sample includes tens of thousands of clones, with approximately 95% observed a single time. Roughly 5.2% of the sample comes from the top ten.

Details on this clone: What this receptor recognizes is not known. No per-base quality is available; no much larger clone lies one base away.

This TCR derives from a woman aged 18 to 35 in good health and CMV-seronegative. Recombination connected TRBV19 to TRBJ2-1; TRBD1 matches 7 bases in the middle. Sequencing was carried out using PBMCs. The base sequence is TGTGCCAGTAGTATGGGTTTCGCGACAGGGAGCTCCTACAATGAGCAGTTCTTC. This encodes CASSMGFATGSSYNEQFF. Full variable domain (CDR3 extended with the reference TRBV19 and TRBJ2-1 proteins): DGGITQSPKYLFRKEGQNVTLSCEQNLNHDAMYWYRQDPGQGLRLIYYSQIVNDFQKGDIAEGYSVSREKKESFPLTVTSAQKNPTAFYLCASSMGFATGSSYNEQFFGPGTRLTVL.